The 20 T cell receptor beta chains below all came from one sample that was sequenced in a study of T-cell memory formation after mild COVID-19. TCRdb redid the calling of the 5' RACE reads with MiXCR, one entry per CDR3 protein. The sample contains some 130,000 distinct CDR3 sequences, over 15% of which appear only once. The sequenced sample was PBMCs or a T cell subset sorted from them (not recorded which). The source is a young man who had mild COVID-19 (a few samples of this study predate the infection). Cell type and time point are not known.

This clonotype was picked up a small number of times. V gene TRBV12-3 or TRBV12-4 combines with J gene TRBJ2-1; D is perhaps TRBD1 or TRBD2 (5 bases each). The ends were cut back, 8 bases at V and 6 bases at J, with 14 bases in the middle. The CDR3 sequence is 13 residues long. Written as DNA, the CDR3 is TGTGCCAGCCGATCAGGGAGACTCAATGAGCAGTTCTTC. Protein product: CASRSGRLNEQFF.

This clonotype came up a few times. The chain links TRBV4-1 to TRBJ1-5, with TRBD1 matching 8 bases. V was pared by 1 base and J by 5 bases, with 4 bases of the junction left unmatched. The length of the CDR3 is 15 residues. The germline CDR1 and CDR2 sequences are MGHRA and YSYEKL. The CDR3: CASSQGGTGYQPQHF. The CDR3 DNA follows: TGCGCCAGCAGCCAAGGAGGGACAGGTTATCAGCCCCAGCATTTT.

The V call is TRBV6-6, the J call TRBJ1-1; no firm D call. CDR1 and CDR2 from the germline V gene are MNHNY and SVGAGI (reference sequence). V was clipped by 6 bases and J by 4 bases, with 15 bases between them. The CDR3 has 14 residues. This CDR3 is CASSWAGEATEAFF. CDR3 in DNA: TGTGCCAGCAGCTGGGCAGGAGAGGCCACTGAAGCTTTCTTT.

This clonotype was counted only a few times. The rearrangement links TRBV28 to TRBJ2-3; 8 nucleotides match TRBD2. The length of the CDR3 is 14 residues. After removal of 7 bases from V and 1 base from J, the junction contained 4 bases not matched to a gene. CDR1 is MDHEN, CDR2 SYDVKM, per germline. CDR3 protein: CASTGAGGTDTQYF. CDR3 bases: TGTGCCAGCACCGGAGCGGGGGGCACAGATACGCAGTATTTT. Using reference TRBV28 and TRBJ2-3 for the parts outside the CDR3, the full variable domain is DVKVTQSSRYLVKRTGEKVFLECVQDMDHENMFWYRQDPGLGLRLIYFSYDVKMKEKGDIPEGYSVSREKKERFSLILESASTNQTSMYLCASTGAGGTDTQYFGPGTRLTVL.

The sample holds a few counts of this clonotype. This chain links TRBV6-5 with TRBJ2-5, with 7 bases identical to TRBD1. The CDR3 runs 14 residues. Germline V gene sequence: CDR1 MNHEY, CDR2 SVGAGI. Unmatched junction bases numbered 9, after V lost 6 bases and J lost 5 bases. The CDR3 loop is CASSWTGRGETQYF. The CDR3 coding sequence is TGTGCCAGCAGCTGGACAGGTCGAGGGGAGACCCAGTACTTC.

This clonotype was detected a few times. The V gene is TRBV12-3 or TRBV12-4, the J gene TRBJ2-3; 9 bases match TRBD2. The CDR3 has 15 amino acids. The V gene end was trimmed by 7 bases and the J gene end by 1 base; junction bases not matched to a gene: 6. The CDR3 region is CASKGPSGGTDTQYF. The CDR3 region has the DNA TGTGCCAGCAAAGGTCCTAGCGGGGGCACAGATACGCAGTATTTT.

The V call is TRBV24-1, the J call TRBJ2-1; tentative D call: TRBD2 (5 bases). The V gene lost 4 bases and the J gene lost 3 bases, with 6 bases spanning the gap. Germline CDR1 KGHDR, CDR2 SFDVKD. The CDR3 runs 13 residues. The CDR3 reads CATSERGYNEQFF. The DNA of the CDR3 is TGTGCCACCAGTGAACGGGGCTACAATGAGCAGTTCTTC.

A few counts support this clonotype. The gene calls are TRBV7-2 and TRBJ1-4; D ambiguous. V lost 2 bases to trimming and J lost 8 bases, with 15 bases between them. This CDR3 contains 15 residues. CDR1 and CDR2 (germline): SGHTA, FQGNSA. The CDR3 DNA is TGTGCCAGCAGCTTACAGGTATCCCAGGAAGAAAAACTGTTTTTT. Its translation: CASSLQVSQEEKLFF.

In its sample, this clonotype was seen a few times. The chain couples TRBV9 to TRBJ2-3; D unclear. The germline V gene has CDR1 SGDLS and CDR2 YYNGEE. V shed 6 bases and J shed 0 bases, with 14 bases lying between them. The CDR3 loop spans 15 amino acids. As DNA, the CDR3 is TGTGCCAGCACCCGAGTGGCCACTAGCACAGATACGCAGTATTTT. Amino acid sequence: CASTRVATSTDTQYF.

This clonotype turned up a few times. The chain combines TRBV7-9 with TRBJ2-3, with D perhaps matching TRBD1 (5 bases). This CDR3 region has 15 residues. V lost 4 bases to trimming and J lost 2 bases, with 13 bases between them. Germline loops: CDR1 SEHNR, CDR2 FQNEAQ (reference sequence). CDR3 residues: CASSSPDSHTDTQYF. CDR3 nucleotides: TGTGCCAGCAGCTCCCCAGACAGCCACACAGATACGCAGTATTTT.

This sequence joins TRBV7-8 and TRBJ2-7; D gene unclear. Germline CDR1 is SGHVS and CDR2 is FQNEAQ. This CDR3 spans 13 amino acids. Trimming stripped 5 bases from V and 5 bases from J, with 13 bases between. The CDR3 loop is CASSPPVRDEQYF. CDR3 DNA sequence: TGTGCCAGCAGCCCCCCTGTCCGGGACGAGCAGTACTTC.

The V and J genes are TRBV7-8 and TRBJ2-4; D call uncertain. Trimming took 1 base from V and 6 from J, leaving 16 bases between them. The germline gives CDR1 SGHVS, CDR2 FQNEAQ. The CDR3 loop spans 16 amino acids. The CDR3 coding sequence is TGTGCCAGCAGCTTAGGCGGTGGGTCTCGGCCAAACATTCAGTACTTC. Amino acid sequence: CASSLGGGSRPNIQYF. Full variable domain (outside the CDR3, taken from reference TRBV7-8 and TRBJ2-4): GAGVSQSPRYKVAKRGQDVALRCDPISGHVSLFWYQQALGQGPEFLTYFQNEAQLDKSGLPSDRFFAERPEGSVSTLKIQRTQQEDSAVYLCASSLGGGSRPNIQYFGAGTRLSVL.

This clonotype is labeled medium-sized. This sequence joins TRBV15 and TRBJ2-3, with unresolved D. The V end lost 1 base, the J end lost 7 bases, and 6 bases lay between the germline ends. There are 12 residues in the CDR3. CDR1 and CDR2 (germline): LNHNV, YYDKDF (reference sequence). CDR3 in DNA: TGTGCCACCAGCAGAGGAACTCATACGCAGTATTTT. This translates into CATSRGTHTQYF.

On this clonotype itself: A much larger clone lies a single base off, so this may be a read error. In this CDR3 the conserved last residue, phenylalanine or tryptophan, is missing, so a read error is likely. This chain joins TRBV5-1 and TRBJ1-2; no clear D gene. V gave up 4 bases and J gave up 2 bases, with 12 bases separating them. CDR3 length: 14 amino acids. The V gene's germline CDR1 is SGHRS and CDR2 YFSETQ. The CDR3 DNA sequence: TGCGCCAGCAGCCGGGGTACGGGAAACTATGGCTACACCTTA. It encodes CASSRGTGNYGYTL.

This clonotype was observed a few times. The chain recombines TRBV6-5 with TRBJ2-1; D is ambiguous. The CDR3 consists of 14 residues. The V end lost 2 bases, the J end lost 0 bases, and 5 bases lay between the germline ends. The germline CDR1 and CDR2 sequences are MNHEY and SVGAGI. This CDR3 is CASSYRSSYNEQFF. The CDR3, as DNA: TGTGCCAGCAGTTACCGGAGCTCCTACAATGAGCAGTTCTTC.

This clonotype has just a few counts. V usage is TRBV4-1 and J usage is TRBJ2-2; 12 bases map to TRBD1. The CDR3 totals 16 residues. The germline V gene has CDR1 MGHRA and CDR2 YSYEKL. V shed 4 bases and J 6 bases; nucleotides not matched to a gene: 6. CDR3: CASSPSGTGGPGELFF. DNA for the CDR3: TGCGCCAGCAGCCCCTCCGGGACAGGGGGCCCCGGGGAGCTGTTTTTT.

This clonotype was seen repeatedly, ten times or more. This sequence joins TRBV7-2 and TRBJ2-1; no definite D call. Germline V gives CDR1 SGHTA, CDR2 FQGNSA. The germline V and J ends were trimmed by 6 bases and 6 bases, with 12 bases remaining between them. This CDR3 is 13 amino acids long. CDR3: CASRFGGANEQFF. In DNA, the CDR3 is TGTGCCAGCAGGTTCGGTGGAGCCAATGAGCAGTTCTTC.

The chain links TRBV5-8 to TRBJ2-1, with 9 nucleotides matching TRBD1. In germline, CDR1 is SGHTS, CDR2 YDEGEE. The CDR3 covers 17 residues. Trimming cost V 4 bases and J 1 base; bases outside gene matches: 9. The CDR3 DNA reads as TGTGCCAGCAGCCCTACCCTAGACAGGGGGTCCTACAATGAGCAGTTCTTC. It encodes CASSPTLDRGSYNEQFF.

This clonotype was detected only a few times. The gene calls are TRBV12-3 or TRBV12-4 and TRBJ2-2, with D maybe TRBD2 (5 bases). The CDR3 loop spans 15 amino acids. V lost 5 bases and J lost 2, with 12 bases in between. The CDR3 DNA reads as TGTGCCAGCAGTCCGAGGGAACTTAACACCGGGGAGCTGTTTTTT. The encoded protein is CASSPRELNTGELFF.

V and J are TRBV5-1 and TRBJ2-1; 11 nucleotides agree with TRBD2. With V trimmed by 5 bases and J by 8 bases, 6 bases remained unmatched. Germline V gene lookup returns CDR1 SGHRS and CDR2 YFSETQ. The CDR3 loop spans 14 amino acids. The CDR3 protein is CASRVGLAGDEQFF. In DNA form, the CDR3 reads TGCGCCAGCAGGGTAGGACTAGCGGGTGATGAGCAGTTCTTC.